This T cell receptor (beta chain) was captured by sequencing in a study of CD8 T cells in Susac syndrome. It was with random hexamers that about 0.45 to 1 ug RNA was reverse transcribed. Each CDR3 protein is one row after TCRdb ran MiXCR on the immunoSEQ multiplex PCR reads. Of approximately 220,000 distinct CDR3 sequences in the sample, 80% to 95% were seen once. CDR1 is MNHEY, CDR2 SMNVEV, per germline (reference sequence). The CDR3 is made up of 17 amino acids. Trimming removed 7 bases from V and 6 bases from J; junction bases left unmatched: 15. TCR beta from blood CD8+ and CD4+ T cells was sequenced. Bulk CD8+ and CD4+ cells came from magnetic negative isolation; CD8+ TEMRA by FACS.

Sequences were obtained from CD8+ T cells from PBMCs. The sequence was collected from a human donor with multiple sclerosis. The rearrangement links TRBV27 to TRBJ2-2; 9 bases line up with TRBD2. The CDR3 sequence is CASTSGGGGLFAGELFF. The CDR3 nucleotides are TGTGCCAGCACATCTGGCGGGGGGGGGCTATTCGCCGGGGAGCTGTTTTTT.